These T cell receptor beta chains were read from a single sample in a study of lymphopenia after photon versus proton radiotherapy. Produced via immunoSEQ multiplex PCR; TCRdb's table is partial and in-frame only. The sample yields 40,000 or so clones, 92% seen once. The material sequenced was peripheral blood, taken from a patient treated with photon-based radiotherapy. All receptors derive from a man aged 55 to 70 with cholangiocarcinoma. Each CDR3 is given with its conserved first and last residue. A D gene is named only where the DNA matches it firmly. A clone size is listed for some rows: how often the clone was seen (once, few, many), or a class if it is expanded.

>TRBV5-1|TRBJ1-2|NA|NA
CASSLARSGRSYGYTF
TGCGCCAGCAGCTTGGCCCGTTCGGGACGGAGCTATGGCTACACCTTC
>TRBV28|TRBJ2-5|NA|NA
CASVPRITRSGETQYF
TGTGCCAGCGTCCCACGGATCACTAGGTCAGGGGAGACCCAGTACTTC
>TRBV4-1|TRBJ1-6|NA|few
CASRVQTNSPLHF
TGCGCCAGCAGGGTACAGACTAATTCACCCCTCCACTTT
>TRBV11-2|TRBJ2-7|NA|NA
CASSLDSGEYEQYF
TGTGCCAGCAGCTTAGATTCGGGAGAATACGAGCAGTACTTC
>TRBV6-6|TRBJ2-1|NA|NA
CASSYADEQFF
TGTGCCAGCAGTTACGCGGATGAGCAGTTCTTC
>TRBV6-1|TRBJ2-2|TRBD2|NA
CASSTGREPGELFF
TGTGCCAGCAGTACTGGGCGGGAGCCCGGGGAGCTGTTTTTT
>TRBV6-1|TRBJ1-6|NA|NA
CASSEAGAISPLHF
TGTGCCAGCAGTGAAGCCGGAGCAATTTCACCCCTCCACTTT
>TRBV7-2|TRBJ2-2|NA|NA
CASTLGRTNTGELFF
TGTGCCAGCACCCTAGGGAGGACGAACACCGGGGAGCTGTTTTTT
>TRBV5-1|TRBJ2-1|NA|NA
CASSFSPTGTTYNEQFF
TGCGCCAGCAGCTTTTCCCCGACAGGGACTACCTACAATGAGCAGTTCTTC
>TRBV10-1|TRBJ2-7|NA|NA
CASSESSGHSTYEQYF
TGCGCCAGCAGTGAGTCGTCAGGGCACTCAACCTACGAGCAGTACTTC
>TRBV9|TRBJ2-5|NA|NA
CASSVELGNQETQYF
TGTGCCAGCAGCGTAGAATTAGGGAACCAAGAGACCCAGTACTTC
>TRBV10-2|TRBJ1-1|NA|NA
CASRGGLNTEAFF
TGCGCCAGCAGGGGGGGTTTGAACACTGAAGCTTTCTTT
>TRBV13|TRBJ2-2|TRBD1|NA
CASSLGLQGVFPPGELFF
TGTGCCAGCAGCTTGGGATTACAGGGGGTATTCCCCCCCGGGGAGCTGTTTTTT
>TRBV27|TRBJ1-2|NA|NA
CAGSAAAHYGYTF
TGTGCCGGCAGTGCGGCGGCCCACTATGGCTACACCTTC
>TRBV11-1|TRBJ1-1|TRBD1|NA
CASSAPDRGQRVTEAFF
TGTGCCAGCAGCGCCCCGGACAGGGGGCAGAGAGTCACTGAAGCTTTCTTT
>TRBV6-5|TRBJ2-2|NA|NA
CASSYTGGGRAGELFF
TGTGCCAGCAGTTACACCGGAGGGGGACGGGCCGGGGAGCTGTTTTTT
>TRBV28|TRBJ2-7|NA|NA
CASSLSHSSYEQYF
TGTGCCAGCAGTTTATCGCACTCGAGCTACGAGCAGTACTTC
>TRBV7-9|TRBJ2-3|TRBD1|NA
CASRGETGNTDTQYF
TGTGCCAGCAGGGGGGAGACAGGGAACACAGATACGCAGTATTTT
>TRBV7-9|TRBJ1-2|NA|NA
CASSLGPAGGYTF
TGTGCCAGCAGCCTCGGGCCGGCCGGGGGCTACACCTTC
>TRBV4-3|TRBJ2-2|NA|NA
CASSQDRRYTGELFF
TGCGCCAGCAGCCAAGATCGGAGGTACACCGGGGAGCTGTTTTTT
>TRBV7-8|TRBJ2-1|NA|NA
CASSLRDADGEQFF
TGTGCCAGCAGCCTCCGGGACGCCGACGGGGAGCAGTTCTTC
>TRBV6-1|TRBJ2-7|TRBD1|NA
CASSESLGQGSYEQYF
TGTGCCAGCAGTGAATCCTTGGGACAGGGGAGCTACGAGCAGTACTTC
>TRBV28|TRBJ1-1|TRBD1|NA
CASSHYLKGQMNTEAFF
TGTGCCAGCAGCCACTACTTGAAGGGACAGATGAACACTGAAGCTTTCTTT
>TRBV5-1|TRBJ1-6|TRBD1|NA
CASSLRTGRENSPLHF
TGCGCCAGCAGCCTCCGGACAGGACGCGAGAATTCACCCCTCCACTTT
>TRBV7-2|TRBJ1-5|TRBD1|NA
CASSLVTGRNQPQHF
TGTGCCAGCAGCTTAGTGACAGGGAGAAATCAGCCCCAGCATTTT
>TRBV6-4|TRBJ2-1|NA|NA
CASSRGANNEQFF
TGTGCCAGCAGTCGAGGAGCGAACAATGAGCAGTTCTTC
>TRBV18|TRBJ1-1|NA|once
CASSPPGGGDTEAFF
TGTGCCAGCTCACCACCTGGGGGCGGGGACACTGAAGCTTTCTTT
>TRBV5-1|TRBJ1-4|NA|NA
CASSLSSRQANEKLFF
TGCGCCAGCAGCTTGTCTTCGAGGCAGGCTAATGAAAAACTGTTTTTT
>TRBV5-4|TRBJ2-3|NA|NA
CASSQDVTGRGLSDTQYF
TGTGCCAGCAGCCAAGATGTTACGGGACGGGGGCTATCAGATACGCAGTATTTT
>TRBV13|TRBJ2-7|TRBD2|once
CASSPARREFSHEQYF
TGTGCCAGCAGCCCCGCCCGGCGGGAGTTCTCCCACGAGCAGTACTTC
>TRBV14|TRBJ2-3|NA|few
CASSQHTGTLGTDTQYF
TGTGCCAGCAGCCAGCACACCGGGACTTTGGGGACAGATACGCAGTATTTT
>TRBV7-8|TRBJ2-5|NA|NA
CASSLGVMGLGETQYF
TGTGCCAGCAGCTTAGGTGTTATGGGTCTAGGCGAGACCCAGTACTTC
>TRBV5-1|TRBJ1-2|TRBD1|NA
CASSLGDSLGYNYGYTF
TGCGCCAGCAGCTTGGGGGACAGTCTTGGATATAACTATGGCTACACCTTC
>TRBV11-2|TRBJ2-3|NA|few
CASTRTGPNTDTQYF
TGTGCCAGCACCCGCACAGGGCCCAACACAGATACGCAGTATTTT
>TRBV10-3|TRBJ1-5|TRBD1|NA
CAISESLQGAEQPQHF
TGTGCCATCAGTGAGTCATTACAGGGGGCTGAACAGCCCCAGCATTTT
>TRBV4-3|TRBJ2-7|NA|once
CASSQGVSYEQYF
TGCGCCAGCAGCCAGGGGGTCTCCTACGAGCAGTACTTC
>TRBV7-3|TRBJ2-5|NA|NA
CASSLDYQETQYF
TGTGCCAGCAGCTTGGACTACCAAGAGACCCAGTACTTC
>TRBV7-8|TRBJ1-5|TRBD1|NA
CASSLVRGPQNQPQHF
TGTGCCAGCAGCTTAGTTAGGGGGCCCCAAAATCAGCCCCAGCATTTT
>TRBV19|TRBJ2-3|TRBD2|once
CASSIETLAGDTDTQYF
TGTGCCAGTAGTATAGAGACCCTAGCGGGCGACACAGATACGCAGTATTTT
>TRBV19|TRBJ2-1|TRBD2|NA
CASSFSSGGNDEQFF
TGTGCCAGTAGTTTCTCTAGCGGGGGGAACGATGAGCAGTTCTTC
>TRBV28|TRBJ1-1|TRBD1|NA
CASSPNGQDLTEAFF
TGTGCCAGCAGTCCGAACGGACAGGACCTCACTGAAGCTTTCTTT
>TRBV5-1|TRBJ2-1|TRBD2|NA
CASSLAGGGVNEQFF
TGCGCCAGCAGCTTAGCGGGAGGAGGTGTTAATGAGCAGTTCTTC
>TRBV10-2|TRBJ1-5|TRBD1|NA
CASRDRGYQPQHF
TGCGCCAGCAGGGACAGGGGCTATCAGCCCCAGCATTTT
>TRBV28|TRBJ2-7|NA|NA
CASSLYLMNRRAHEQYF
TGTGCCAGCAGTTTATACCTTATGAACCGGAGGGCCCACGAGCAGTACTTC
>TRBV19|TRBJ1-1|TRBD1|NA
CASSMFGTGRRNTEAFF
TGTGCCAGTAGTATGTTTGGGACAGGGAGGAGGAATACTGAAGCTTTCTTT